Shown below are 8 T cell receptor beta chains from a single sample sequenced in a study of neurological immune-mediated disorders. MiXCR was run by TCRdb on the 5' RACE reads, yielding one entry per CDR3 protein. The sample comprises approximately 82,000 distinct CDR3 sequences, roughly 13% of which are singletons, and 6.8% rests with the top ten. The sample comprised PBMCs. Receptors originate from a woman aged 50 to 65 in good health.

CDR3 nucleotide sequence: TGTGCCAGCAGTTCAAGGGGGTCATCCTACAATGAGCAGTTCTTC. Translated: CASSSRGSSYNEQFF. The chain recombines TRBV12-3 or TRBV12-4 with TRBJ2-1; D possibly corresponds to TRBD1 (6 bases). V gave up 4 bases and J gave up 1 base, with 11 bases separating them. This CDR3 has 15 amino acids.

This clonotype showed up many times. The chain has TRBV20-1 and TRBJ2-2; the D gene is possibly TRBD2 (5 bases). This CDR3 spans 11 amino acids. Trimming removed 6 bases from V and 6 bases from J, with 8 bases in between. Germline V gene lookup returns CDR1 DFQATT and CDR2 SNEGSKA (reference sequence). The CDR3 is CSARVPGELFF. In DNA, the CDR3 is TGCAGTGCGAGGGTACCCGGGGAGCTGTTTTTT.

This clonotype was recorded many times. The CDR3 region is CSAHPGLPDTQYF. CDR3 DNA sequence: TGCAGTGCCCACCCAGGTCTCCCAGATACGCAGTATTTT. This rearrangement joins TRBV20-1 to TRBJ2-3, with no clear D. Looked up from germline, CDR1 is DFQATT and CDR2 is SNEGSKA (reference sequence). This CDR3 region has 13 residues. V lost 6 bases, J lost 4 bases, and 14 bases lay in between.

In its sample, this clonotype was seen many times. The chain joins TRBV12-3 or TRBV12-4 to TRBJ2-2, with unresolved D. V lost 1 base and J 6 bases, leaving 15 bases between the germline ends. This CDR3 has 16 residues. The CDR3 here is CASSLGGGLWAGELFF. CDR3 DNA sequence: TGTGCCAGCAGTTTAGGAGGCGGCCTCTGGGCCGGGGAGCTGTTTTTT.

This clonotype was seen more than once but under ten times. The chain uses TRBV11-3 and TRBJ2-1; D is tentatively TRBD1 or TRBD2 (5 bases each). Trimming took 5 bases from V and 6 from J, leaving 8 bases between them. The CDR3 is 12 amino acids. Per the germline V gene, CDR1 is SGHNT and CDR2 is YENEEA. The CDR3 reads CASSRDGNEQFF. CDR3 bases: TGTGCCAGCAGCCGGGACGGCAATGAGCAGTTCTTC. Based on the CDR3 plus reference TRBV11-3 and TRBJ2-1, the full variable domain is EAGVVQSPRYKIIEKKQPVAFWCNPISGHNTLYWYLQNLGQGPELLIRYENEEAVDDSQLPKDRFSAERLKGVDSTLKIQPAELGDSAVYLCASSRDGNEQFFGPGTRLTVL.

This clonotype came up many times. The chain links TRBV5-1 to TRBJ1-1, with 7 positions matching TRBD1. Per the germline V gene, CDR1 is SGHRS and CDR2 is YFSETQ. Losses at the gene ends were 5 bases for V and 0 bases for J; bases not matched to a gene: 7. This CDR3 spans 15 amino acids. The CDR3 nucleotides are TGCGCCAGCAGTTATTCTGGACAGGTGAACACTGAAGCTTTCTTT. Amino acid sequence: CASSYSGQVNTEAFF.

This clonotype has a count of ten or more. CDR3 loop: CASRPDRGANTGELFF. Here the CDR3 DNA reads TGCGCCAGCAGACCAGACAGAGGAGCGAACACCGGGGAGCTGTTTTTT. The chain joins TRBV5-1 to TRBJ2-2; weak D call: TRBD1 (5 bases). CDR3 size: 16 residues. Looked up from germline, CDR1 is SGHRS and CDR2 is YFSETQ. The ends were cut back, 5 bases at V and 0 bases at J, with 14 bases in the middle.

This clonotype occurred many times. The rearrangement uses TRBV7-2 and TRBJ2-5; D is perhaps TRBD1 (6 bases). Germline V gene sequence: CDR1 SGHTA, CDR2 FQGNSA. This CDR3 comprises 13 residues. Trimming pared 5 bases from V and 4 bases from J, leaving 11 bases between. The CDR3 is CASSRDRLETQYF. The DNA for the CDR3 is TGTGCCAGCAGCCGCGACAGGCTAGAGACCCAGTACTTC.